This T cell receptor beta chain was captured in a study of T cells in Graves' hyperthyroidism and ophthalmopathy. CDR3 length: 14 amino acids. Germline assignment: CDR1 GTSNPN and CDR2 SVGIG (reference sequence). V lost 3 bases to trimming and J lost 3 bases, with 11 bases between them. This clonotype occurred many times. TCR beta CDR3 sequences were amplified from RNA transcripts. The TCR CDR3 first-round RT-PCR relied on the HTBI primer set. TCRdb re-analysed the multiplex PCR reads in MiXCR, keeping a single row per CDR3 protein. Of approximately 720,000 distinct CDR3 sequences in the sample, 15% to 20% were seen once.

The sample taken for sequencing was blood. This sequence joins TRBV30 and TRBJ1-4; no clear D gene. This clonotype was obtained from a woman aged 50 to 60 with Graves' hyperthyroidism that later progressed to Graves' ophthalmopathy. The CDR3, as DNA: TGTGCCTGGAGAGGAGCGGGATCTAATGAAAAACTGTTTTTT. This gives the protein CAWRGAGSNEKLFF.